Below are 14 T cell receptor beta chains sequenced from a single sample in a study of T cells after yellow fever vaccination. TCRdb reprocessed the 5' RACE reads with MiXCR, giving one entry per CDR3 protein. The sample includes a few hundred thousand distinct CDR3 sequences, around 12% of them seen just once. The sequenced sample was CD4+ T cells sorted from PBMCs, obtained 15 days after the yellow fever booster vaccination. These receptor sequences come from a man younger than 35 who received the YFV17D yellow fever vaccine.

CDR3 sequence (DNA): TGCAGTGCTCAAGGGAGGGCCGAAGAAAAACTGTTTTTT. Protein product: CSAQGRAEEKLFF. This rearrangement joins TRBV20-1 to TRBJ1-4; D is uncertain. Germline assignment: CDR1 DFQATT and CDR2 SNEGSKA (reference sequence). This CDR3 is 13 amino acids long. The V gene lost 5 bases and the J gene lost 8 bases, with 15 bases spanning the gap.

The CDR3 nucleotides are TGTGCCAGCAGCGGGGTTGCGGGGGGATTACTGAACACCGGGGAGCTGTTTTTT. This translates into CASSGVAGGLLNTGELFF. This rearrangement joins TRBV9 to TRBJ2-2; TRBD2 matches 8 bases. With V trimmed by 3 bases and J by 1 base, 11 bases remained unmatched. Per the germline V gene, CDR1 is SGDLS and CDR2 is YYNGEE. CDR3 length: 18 amino acids.

The V gene is TRBV20-1, the J gene TRBJ1-5, with no clear D. This CDR3 region has 14 residues. Trimming removed 4 bases at V and 0 bases at J, with 10 bases between. Per germline, CDR1 DFQATT and CDR2 SNEGSKA (reference sequence). CDR3 DNA: TGCAGTGCTACCCTTCTAGATAGCAATCAGCCCCAGCATTTT. Translated: CSATLLDSNQPQHF.

The rearrangement uses TRBV12-3 or TRBV12-4 and TRBJ1-1; D gene uncertain. This CDR3 is 12 amino acids long. Trimming removed 1 base from V and 7 bases from J, with 7 bases in between. The DNA of the CDR3 is TGTGCCAGCAGTTTAGGAGACCGTGAAGCTTTCTTT. Translation gives CASSLGDREAFF.

This clonotype was found a few times. The rearrangement joins TRBV3-1 to TRBJ1-2, with D possibly being TRBD1 (6 bases). CDR3 length: 14 residues. Looked up from germline, CDR1 is LGHDT and CDR2 is YNNKEL (reference sequence). Trimming took off 4 bases at V and 8 bases at J, with 17 bases between the two ends. The CDR3 nucleotides read TGTGCCAGCAGCCTACTCACAGGGACACAGGGCTACACCTTC. Protein sequence: CASSLLTGTQGYTF.

This clonotype showed up just a few times. J is TRBJ2-1 and V is TRBV5-1, with D perhaps TRBD1 (5 bases). This CDR3 is built from 15 residues. Trimming shortened V by 4 bases and J by 8 bases, and 19 bases separated the two germline ends. The germline CDR1 and CDR2 sequences are SGHRS and YFSETQ. The CDR3 spells CASSLGPARRDEQFF. The CDR3 DNA is TGCGCCAGCAGCCTCGGCCCCGCCCGCAGGGATGAGCAGTTCTTC. Variable domain in full (rest from reference TRBV5-1 and TRBJ2-1): KAGVTQTPRYLIKTRGQQVTLSCSPISGHRSVSWYQQTPGQGLQFLFEYFSETQRNKGNFPGRFSGRQFSNSRSEMNVSTLELGDSALYLCASSLGPARRDEQFFGPGTRLTVL.

Many counts were recorded for this clonotype. The chain couples TRBV4-2 to TRBJ2-3; D unclear. Germline-derived CDR1 and CDR2 are LGHNA and YNFKEQ. This CDR3 contains 13 residues. The germline V and J ends were trimmed by 3 bases and 2 bases, with 6 bases remaining between them. The CDR3 sequence is CASSQLATDTQYF. CDR3 in DNA: TGTGCCAGCAGCCAGTTAGCCACAGATACGCAGTATTTT.

This chain uses TRBV2 with TRBJ2-1, with 8 positions matching TRBD2. This CDR3 spans 17 amino acids. V trimming: 2 bases; J trimming: 4 bases; junction bases outside the gene matches: 10. Germline V gene lookup returns CDR1 SNHLY and CDR2 FYNNEI. CDR3 loop: CASSENPLAGIYNEQFF. In DNA form, the CDR3 reads TGTGCCAGCAGTGAAAACCCCCTAGCGGGCATTTACAATGAGCAGTTCTTC. The entire variable domain, with the rest obtained from reference TRBV2 and TRBJ2-1, is as follows: EPEVTQTPSHQVTQMGQEVILRCVPISNHLYFYWYRQILGQKVEFLVSFYNNEISEKSEIFDDQFSVERPDGSNFTLKIRSTKLEDSAMYFCASSENPLAGIYNEQFFGPGTRLTVL.

This clonotype occurred a few times. The chain carries TRBV12-3 or TRBV12-4 and TRBJ2-5, with D unresolved. Trimming stripped 5 bases from V and 2 bases from J, with 9 bases between. The CDR3 is 13 residues long. The CDR3 spells CASSQTGQETQYF. DNA for the CDR3: TGTGCCAGCAGTCAGACGGGTCAAGAGACCCAGTACTTC.

This clonotype came up a few times. The chain carries TRBV7-2 and TRBJ2-3, with TRBD2 matching over 8 bases. Germline V gene data show CDR1 as SGHTA and CDR2 as FQGNSA. CDR3 size: 14 residues. The V segment lost 2 bases and the J segment 9 bases; nucleotides outside the gene matches: 7. For the CDR3, the DNA is TGTGCCAGCAGCTTACAGCGGGGGCAGGGCACGCAGTATTTT. Its translation: CASSLQRGQGTQYF.

This rearrangement joins TRBV5-4 to TRBJ2-7, with no clear D. The germline V gene has CDR1 SGHNT and CDR2 YYREEE (reference sequence). The CDR3 length is 14 residues. V lost 3 bases and J lost 2, with 12 bases in between. CDR3 region: CASSSASVPYEQYF. CDR3 nucleotides: TGTGCCAGCAGCTCCGCTAGTGTACCCTACGAGCAGTACTTC.

This clonotype was counted a few times. The chain is built from TRBV9 and TRBJ2-1; D is ambiguous. V lost 0 bases and J 9 bases, leaving 4 bases between the germline ends. CDR3 length equals 11 residues. From germline, CDR1 is SGDLS and CDR2 YYNGEE. CDR3 amino acids: CASSVEGEQFF. The CDR3 DNA sequence: TGTGCCAGCAGCGTAGAAGGTGAGCAGTTCTTC.

In this sample, this clonotype turned up a few times. The chain couples TRBV6-5 to TRBJ1-2, with unresolved D. The CDR3 length is 13 residues. The V gene lost 2 bases and the J gene lost 0 bases, with 4 bases spanning the gap. Per germline, CDR1 MNHEY and CDR2 SVGAGI. The CDR3 loop reads CASSYTTNYGYTF. The CDR3 region has the DNA TGTGCCAGCAGTTACACCACTAACTATGGCTACACCTTC.

V usage is TRBV6-5 and J usage is TRBJ1-2; TRBD1 matches 8 bases. J was trimmed by 4 bases and V by 5 bases; bases with no gene match: 12. The length of the CDR3 is 16 residues. CDR1 is MNHEY, CDR2 SVGAGI, per germline. This CDR3 reads CASSPSSGGRAYGYTF. The CDR3 nucleotides read TGTGCCAGCAGTCCCTCCTCAGGGGGCCGGGCCTATGGCTACACCTTC.